This record concerns one TCR beta chain sequence. Its antigen is as yet unknown. This sample is drawn from a study of cytomegalovirus exposure and HLA in healthy donors. Notes on the study in general: Per published reports, the classifier diagnosed cytomegalovirus status with high specificity and sensitivity.

The CDR3 sequence is 14 residues long. The V gene end was trimmed by 5 bases and the J gene end by 5 bases; junction bases not matched to a gene: 8. Germline V gene sequence: CDR1 SNHLY, CDR2 FYNNEI. Primers for the PCR totalled 60 Vbeta and 13 Jbeta. The data were produced by immunoSEQ multiplex PCR, yet TCRdb's version contains in-frame clones alone and is incomplete. Among 110,000 to 150,000 clones listed, 65% to 80% were seen once. The receptor was derived from a male donor in good health and CMV-seropositive. Material for sequencing was PBMCs. This chain connects TRBV2 to TRBJ2-5, with 7 bases aligning to TRBD2. The CDR3 reads CASSSRQGGETQYF. For the CDR3, the DNA is TGTGCCAGCAGTAGCCGGCAGGGAGGGGAGACCCAGTACTTC.